This T cell receptor beta chain was documented in a study of CD8+CD57+ T cells in acquired aplastic anemia. Overall study context: DNA per sorted CD4+ or CD8+ sample ranged roughly 0.19 to 27.4 ug, averaging 3.2 ug. Findings of the study overall: For CD8+ Simpson's diversity, patients and controls showed no significant difference. The study identified almost 30 CD8+ CDR3 sequences shared by patients and controls.

Patients chosen for sequencing had CD8+CD57+ cells that had expanded, as shown by flow cytometry. Severe acquired aplastic anemia affected all patients. A word on this clonotype: Antigen: not known.

CDR3 and TCR beta VDJ profiling relied on genomic DNA as the template. TCRdb processed the reads anew with MiXCR; each CDR3 protein has one entry. The repertoire holds over 150,000 distinct CDR3 sequences, with just over 50% as singletons. Trimming shortened V by 5 bases and J by 9 bases, and 11 bases separated the two germline ends. The germline V gene encodes CDR1 SGHVS and CDR2 FNYEAQ. The CDR3 consists of 13 residues. The chain has TRBV7-6 and TRBJ1-6; D not certain. Sequencing was carried out using sorted CD4+, CD8+, or CD8+CD57+ T cells (not recorded which) from PBMCs. This TCR came from a human donor with aplastic anemia. CDR3 region: CASSQSWSSPLHF. As DNA, the CDR3 is TGTGCCAGCAGCCAATCGTGGAGTTCACCCCTCCACTTT. Together with reference TRBV7-6 and TRBJ1-6, the CDR3 gives the full variable domain: GAGVSQSPRYKVTKRGQDVALRCDPISGHVSLYWYRQALGQGPEFLTYFNYEAQQDKSGLPNDRFSAERPEGSISTLTIQRTEQRDSAMYRCASSQSWSSPLHFGNGTRLTVT.